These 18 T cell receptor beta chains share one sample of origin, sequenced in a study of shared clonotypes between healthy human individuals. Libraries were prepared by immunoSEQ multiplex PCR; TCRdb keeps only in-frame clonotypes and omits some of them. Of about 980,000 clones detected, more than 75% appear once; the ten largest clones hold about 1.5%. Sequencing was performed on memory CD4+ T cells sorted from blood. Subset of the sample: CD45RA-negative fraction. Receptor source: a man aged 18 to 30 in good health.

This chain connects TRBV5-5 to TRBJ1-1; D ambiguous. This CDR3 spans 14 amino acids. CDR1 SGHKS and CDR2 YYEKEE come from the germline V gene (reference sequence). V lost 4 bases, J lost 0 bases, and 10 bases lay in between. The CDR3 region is CASSPPPMNTEAFF. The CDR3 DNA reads TGTGCCAGCAGCCCCCCCCCTATGAACACTGAAGCTTTCTTT.

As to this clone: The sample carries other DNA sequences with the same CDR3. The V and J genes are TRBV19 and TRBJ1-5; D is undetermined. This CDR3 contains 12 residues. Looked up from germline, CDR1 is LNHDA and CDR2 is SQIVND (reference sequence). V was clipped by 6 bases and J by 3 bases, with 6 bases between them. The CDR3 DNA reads TGTGCCAGTAGGGGTTCCAATCAGCCCCAGCATTTT. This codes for CASRGSNQPQHF. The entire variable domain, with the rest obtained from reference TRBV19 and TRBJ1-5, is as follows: DGGITQSPKYLFRKEGQNVTLSCEQNLNHDAMYWYRQDPGQGLRLIYYSQIVNDFQKGDIAEGYSVSREKKESFPLTVTSAQKNPTAFYLCASRGSNQPQHFGDGTRLSIL.

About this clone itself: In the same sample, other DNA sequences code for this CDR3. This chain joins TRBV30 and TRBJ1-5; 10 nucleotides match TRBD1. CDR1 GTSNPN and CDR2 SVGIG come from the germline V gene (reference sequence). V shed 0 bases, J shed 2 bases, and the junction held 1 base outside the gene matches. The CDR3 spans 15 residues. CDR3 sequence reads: CAWSVGTGGNQPQHF. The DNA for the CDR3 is TGTGCCTGGAGTGTCGGGACAGGGGGCAATCAGCCCCAGCATTTT.

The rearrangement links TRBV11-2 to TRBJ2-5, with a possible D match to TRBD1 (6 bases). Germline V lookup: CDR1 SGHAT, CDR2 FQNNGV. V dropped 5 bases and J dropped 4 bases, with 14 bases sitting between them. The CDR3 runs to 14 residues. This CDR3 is CASSPGEVGETQYF. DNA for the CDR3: TGTGCCAGCAGCCCAGGGGAAGTGGGAGAGACCCAGTACTTC.

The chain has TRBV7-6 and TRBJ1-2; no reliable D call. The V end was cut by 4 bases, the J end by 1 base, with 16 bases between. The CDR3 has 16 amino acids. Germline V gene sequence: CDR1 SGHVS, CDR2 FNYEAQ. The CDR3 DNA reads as TGTGCCAGCAGCTCCCTTTATAGAGGGATTAACTATGGCTACACCTTC. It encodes CASSSLYRGINYGYTF.

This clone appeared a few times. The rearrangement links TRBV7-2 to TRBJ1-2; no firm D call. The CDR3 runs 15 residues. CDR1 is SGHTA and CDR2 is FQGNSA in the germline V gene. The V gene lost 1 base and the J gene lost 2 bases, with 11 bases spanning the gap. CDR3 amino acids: CASSLVVRVNYGYTF. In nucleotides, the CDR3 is TGTGCCAGCAGCTTAGTGGTCAGAGTCAACTATGGCTACACCTTC.

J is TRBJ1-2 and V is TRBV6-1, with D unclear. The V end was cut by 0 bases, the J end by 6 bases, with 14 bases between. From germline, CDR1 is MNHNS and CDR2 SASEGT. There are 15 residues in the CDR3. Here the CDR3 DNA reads TGTGCCAGCAGTGAAGCAGTTCCGGGTCTTAATGGCTACACCTTC. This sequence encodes CASSEAVPGLNGYTF.

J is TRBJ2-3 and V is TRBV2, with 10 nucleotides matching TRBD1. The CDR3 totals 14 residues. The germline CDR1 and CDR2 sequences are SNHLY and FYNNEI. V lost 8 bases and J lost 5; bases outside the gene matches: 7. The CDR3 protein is CASALGQGKDTQYF. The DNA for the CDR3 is TGTGCCAGCGCTCTGGGACAGGGGAAAGATACGCAGTATTTT.

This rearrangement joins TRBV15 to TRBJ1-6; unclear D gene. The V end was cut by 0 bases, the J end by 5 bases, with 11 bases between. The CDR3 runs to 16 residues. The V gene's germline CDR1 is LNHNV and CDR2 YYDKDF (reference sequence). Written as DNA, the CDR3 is TGTGCCACCAGCAGAGATGTGATAACTAATAATTCACCCCTCCACTTT. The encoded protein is CATSRDVITNNSPLHF.

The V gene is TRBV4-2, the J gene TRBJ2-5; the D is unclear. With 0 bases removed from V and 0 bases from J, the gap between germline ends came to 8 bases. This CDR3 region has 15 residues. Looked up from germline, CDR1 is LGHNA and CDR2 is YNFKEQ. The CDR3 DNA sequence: TGTGCCAGCAGCCAAGATACGGTGGACCAAGAGACCCAGTACTTC. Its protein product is CASSQDTVDQETQYF.

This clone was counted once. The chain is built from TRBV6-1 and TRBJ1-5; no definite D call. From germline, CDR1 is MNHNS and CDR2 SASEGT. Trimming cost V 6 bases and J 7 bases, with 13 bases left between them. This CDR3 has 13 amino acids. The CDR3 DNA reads TGTGCCAGCAGGGGTACTATAGGACAGCCCCAGCATTTT. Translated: CASRGTIGQPQHF.

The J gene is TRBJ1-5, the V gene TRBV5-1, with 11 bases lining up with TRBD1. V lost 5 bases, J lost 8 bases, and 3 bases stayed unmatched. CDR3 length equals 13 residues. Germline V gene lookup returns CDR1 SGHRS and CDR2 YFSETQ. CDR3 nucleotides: TGCGCCAGCAGAAAGGGACAGGGGGAGCCCCAGCATTTT. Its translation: CASRKGQGEPQHF.

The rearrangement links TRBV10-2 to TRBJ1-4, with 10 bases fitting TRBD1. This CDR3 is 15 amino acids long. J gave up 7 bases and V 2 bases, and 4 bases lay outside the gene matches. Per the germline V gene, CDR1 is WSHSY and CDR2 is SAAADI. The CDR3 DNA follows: TGCGCCAGCAGTGAGACGACAGGGGGCGGTGAAAAACTGTTTTTT. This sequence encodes CASSETTGGGEKLFF.

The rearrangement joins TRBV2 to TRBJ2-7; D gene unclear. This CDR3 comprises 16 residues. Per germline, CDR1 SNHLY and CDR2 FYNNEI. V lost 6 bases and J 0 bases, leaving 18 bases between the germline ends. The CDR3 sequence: CASRRLAAPSSYEQYF. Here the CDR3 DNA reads TGTGCCAGCAGAAGACTGGCAGCTCCGAGCTCCTACGAGCAGTACTTC.

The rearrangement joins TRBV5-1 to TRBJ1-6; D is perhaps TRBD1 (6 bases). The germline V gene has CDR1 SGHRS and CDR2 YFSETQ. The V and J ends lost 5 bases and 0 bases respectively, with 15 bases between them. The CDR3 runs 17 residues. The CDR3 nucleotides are TGCGCCAGCAGGGATACAGGGTCGGGCTCCTATAATTCACCCCTCCACTTT. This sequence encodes CASRDTGSGSYNSPLHF.

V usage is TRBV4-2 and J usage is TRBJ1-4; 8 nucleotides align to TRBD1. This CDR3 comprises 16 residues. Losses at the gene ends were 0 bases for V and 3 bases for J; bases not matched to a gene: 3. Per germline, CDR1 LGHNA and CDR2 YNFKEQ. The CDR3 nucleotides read TGTGCCAGCAGCCAAGAAGGACAGGGATCTAATGAAAAACTGTTTTTT. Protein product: CASSQEGQGSNEKLFF.

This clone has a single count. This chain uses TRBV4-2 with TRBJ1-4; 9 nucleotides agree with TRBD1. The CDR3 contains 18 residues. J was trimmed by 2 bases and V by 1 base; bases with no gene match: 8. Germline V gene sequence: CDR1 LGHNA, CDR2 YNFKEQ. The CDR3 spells CASSQGNTGGGTNEKLFF. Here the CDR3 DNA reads TGTGCCAGCAGCCAAGGTAACACAGGGGGCGGCACTAATGAAAAACTGTTTTTT.

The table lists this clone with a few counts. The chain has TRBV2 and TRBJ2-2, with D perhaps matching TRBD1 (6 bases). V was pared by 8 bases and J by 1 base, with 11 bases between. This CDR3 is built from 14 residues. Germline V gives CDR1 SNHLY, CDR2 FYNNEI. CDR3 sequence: CASLGQLNTGELFF. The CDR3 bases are TGTGCCAGCCTAGGACAGCTGAACACCGGGGAGCTGTTTTTT.